A selection of T cell receptor beta chains follows, all from one sample in a study of shared clonotypes between healthy human individuals. Here immunoSEQ multiplex PCR was the method, and the copy in TCRdb shows in-frame clones only, minus some. The sample holds 950,000 to 1,300,000 clones, 60% to 80% seen once. The specimen was memory CD4+ T cells sorted from blood. Receptors were obtained from a man aged 18-30 years in good health. The CDR3 runs from the conserved cysteine through the conserved F or W. A D gene is named only where the DNA matches it firmly. A row's size may be missing; if present it is once, few, many or a size class.

abundance: NA; j_gene: TRBJ2-2; v_gene: TRBV19; d_gene: NA; CDR3aa: CASSIGHPNTGELFF; CDR3nt: TGTGCCAGTAGTATCGGGCACCCGAACACCGGGGAGCTGTTTTTT
abundance: NA; j_gene: TRBJ1-5; v_gene: TRBV18; d_gene: NA; CDR3aa: CASSDKGLSNQPQHF; CDR3nt: TGTGCCAGCTCAGATAAGGGGCTCAGCAATCAGCCCCAGCATTTT
abundance: once; j_gene: TRBJ2-7; v_gene: TRBV7-2; d_gene: NA; CDR3aa: CASSFLSSYEQYF; CDR3nt: TGTGCCAGCAGCTTCCTAAGCTCCTACGAGCAGTACTTC
abundance: NA; j_gene: TRBJ1-2; v_gene: TRBV5-1; d_gene: TRBD1; CDR3aa: CASSGGQGPLLYGYTF; CDR3nt: TGCGCCAGCAGCGGGGGACAGGGCCCTCTCCTCTATGGCTACACCTTC
abundance: once; j_gene: TRBJ1-1; v_gene: TRBV5-4; d_gene: NA; CDR3aa: CASRSLDWEVNTEAFF; CDR3nt: TGTGCCAGCAGATCATTAGACTGGGAGGTAAACACTGAAGCTTTCTTT
abundance: NA; j_gene: TRBJ2-5; v_gene: TRBV30; d_gene: TRBD2; CDR3aa: CAWSGPGLAGQETQYF; CDR3nt: TGTGCCTGGAGTGGCCCGGGACTAGCGGGGCAAGAGACCCAGTACTTC
abundance: NA; j_gene: TRBJ1-2; v_gene: TRBV4-3; d_gene: NA; CDR3aa: CASSQTSLANYGYTF; CDR3nt: TGCGCCAGCAGCCAAACATCGTTAGCTAACTATGGCTACACCTTC
abundance: NA; j_gene: TRBJ2-7; v_gene: TRBV19; d_gene: TRBD1; CDR3aa: CASSIVGQGGYEQYF; CDR3nt: TGTGCCAGTAGTATAGTCGGACAGGGGGGATACGAGCAGTACTTC
abundance: NA; j_gene: TRBJ2-2; v_gene: TRBV18; d_gene: NA; CDR3aa: CASSPPISGELFF; CDR3nt: TGTGCCAGCTCACCACCCATATCCGGGGAGCTGTTTTTT
abundance: NA; j_gene: TRBJ2-2; v_gene: TRBV4-1; d_gene: TRBD1; CDR3aa: CASRHPGQGRTGELFF; CDR3nt: TGCGCCAGCAGGCATCCGGGACAGGGCCGCACCGGGGAGCTGTTTTTT
abundance: NA; j_gene: TRBJ2-2; v_gene: TRBV4-3; d_gene: NA; CDR3aa: CASSQDWAGANTGELFF; CDR3nt: TGCGCCAGCAGCCAAGATTGGGCAGGGGCGAACACCGGGGAGCTGTTTTTT
abundance: NA; j_gene: TRBJ2-7; v_gene: TRBV6-5; d_gene: TRBD2; CDR3aa: CASSYSMGGVYEQYF; CDR3nt: TGTGCCAGCAGTTACTCGATGGGAGGGGTCTACGAGCAGTACTTC
abundance: NA; j_gene: TRBJ1-5; v_gene: TRBV6-5; d_gene: NA; CDR3aa: CASSQQNSNQPQHF; CDR3nt: TGTGCCAGCAGTCAGCAGAATAGCAATCAGCCCCAGCATTTT
abundance: NA; j_gene: TRBJ2-1; v_gene: TRBV11-1; d_gene: TRBD2; CDR3aa: CASSYPLLAGEQFF; CDR3nt: TGTGCCAGCAGCTACCCCTTATTAGCGGGTGAGCAGTTCTTC
abundance: once; j_gene: TRBJ1-2; v_gene: TRBV2; d_gene: TRBD1; CDR3aa: CASSRDRGTYGYTF; CDR3nt: TGTGCCAGCAGTAGGGACAGGGGGACCTATGGCTACACCTTC
abundance: NA; j_gene: TRBJ1-1; v_gene: TRBV5-1; d_gene: NA; CDR3aa: CASSGRVSGNTEAFF; CDR3nt: TGCGCCAGCAGCGGCAGGGTAAGTGGAAACACTGAAGCTTTCTTT
abundance: NA; j_gene: TRBJ2-3; v_gene: TRBV2; d_gene: NA; CDR3aa: CASNERLGYGDTQYF; CDR3nt: TGTGCCAGCAACGAGCGGTTAGGTTACGGAGATACGCAGTATTTT
abundance: NA; j_gene: TRBJ1-1; v_gene: TRBV5-1; d_gene: NA; CDR3aa: CASETGGGEAFF; CDR3nt: TGCGCCAGCGAGACCGGGGGCGGTGAAGCTTTCTTT
abundance: few; j_gene: TRBJ2-7; v_gene: TRBV18; d_gene: NA; CDR3aa: CASSPPGFYEQYF; CDR3nt: TGTGCCAGCTCGCCCCCAGGGTTCTACGAGCAGTACTTC
abundance: NA; j_gene: TRBJ1-1; v_gene: TRBV29-1; d_gene: NA; CDR3aa: CSVENTGSRSVEAFF; CDR3nt: TGCAGCGTTGAAAATACAGGGTCGAGGAGCGTTGAAGCTTTCTTT
abundance: many; j_gene: TRBJ2-7; v_gene: TRBV6-7; d_gene: NA; CDR3aa: CASSYLQKEQYF; CDR3nt: TGTGCCAGCAGTTACCTCCAGAAAGAGCAGTACTTC
abundance: few; j_gene: TRBJ1-2; v_gene: TRBV30; d_gene: NA; CDR3aa: CAWSRTIDGYTF; CDR3nt: TGTGCCTGGAGCCGAACGATCGATGGCTACACCTTC
abundance: NA; j_gene: TRBJ2-7; v_gene: TRBV18; d_gene: TRBD2; CDR3aa: CASSPGLAGDREQYF; CDR3nt: TGTGCCAGCTCACCCGGACTAGCGGGAGATAGGGAGCAGTACTTC
abundance: NA; j_gene: TRBJ2-3; v_gene: TRBV11-2; d_gene: NA; CDR3aa: CASSPSGSLQYF; CDR3nt: TGTGCCAGCAGCCCTTCAGGTTCTCTACAGTATTTT
abundance: NA; j_gene: TRBJ2-7; v_gene: TRBV27; d_gene: TRBD1; CDR3aa: CASSRTGTGGTYEQYF; CDR3nt: TGTGCCAGCAGTAGAACCGGGACAGGGGGCACCTACGAGCAGTACTTC
abundance: NA; j_gene: TRBJ2-1; v_gene: TRBV10-3; d_gene: TRBD1; CDR3aa: CAISDPQGAWNEQFF; CDR3nt: TGTGCCATCAGTGACCCACAGGGGGCTTGGAATGAGCAGTTCTTC
abundance: NA; j_gene: TRBJ2-7; v_gene: TRBV6-5; d_gene: NA; CDR3aa: CASSFRTGYEQYF; CDR3nt: TGTGCCAGCAGTTTCCGGACTGGGTACGAGCAGTACTTC
abundance: NA; j_gene: TRBJ1-4; v_gene: TRBV2; d_gene: NA; CDR3aa: CASSDVGSGEKLFF; CDR3nt: TGTGCCAGCAGTGATGTGGGGAGCGGTGAAAAACTGTTTTTT
abundance: many; j_gene: TRBJ2-3; v_gene: TRBV14; d_gene: NA; CDR3aa: CASSQDWGGSQYF; CDR3nt: TGTGCCAGCAGCCAAGATTGGGGCGGATCGCAGTATTTT
abundance: NA; j_gene: TRBJ2-3; v_gene: TRBV18; d_gene: TRBD2; CDR3aa: CASSHPGNVAGGTDTQYF; CDR3nt: TGTGCCAGCTCACATCCCGGAAATGTAGCGGGGGGCACAGATACGCAGTATTTT
abundance: NA; j_gene: TRBJ2-7; v_gene: TRBV6-5; d_gene: NA; CDR3aa: CASSSRTPWRQYF; CDR3nt: TGTGCCAGCAGTAGCAGGACTCCCTGGCGCCAGTACTTC
abundance: NA; j_gene: TRBJ2-5; v_gene: TRBV5-1; d_gene: NA; CDR3aa: CASSREYQETQYF; CDR3nt: TGCGCCAGCAGCCGAGAGTACCAAGAGACCCAGTACTTC
abundance: NA; j_gene: TRBJ2-5; v_gene: TRBV11-2; d_gene: TRBD1; CDR3aa: CASRLGWTGTQETQYF; CDR3nt: TGTGCCAGCCGCCTAGGGTGGACAGGAACCCAAGAGACCCAGTACTTC
abundance: few; j_gene: TRBJ2-3; v_gene: TRBV29-1; d_gene: TRBD2; CDR3aa: CSATSGIGADTQYF; CDR3nt: TGCAGCGCCACTAGCGGGATCGGCGCAGATACGCAGTATTTT
abundance: NA; j_gene: TRBJ1-6; v_gene: TRBV15; d_gene: TRBD1; CDR3aa: CATSTRDSNNSPLHF; CDR3nt: TGTGCCACCAGCACCCGGGACAGCAATAATTCACCCCTCCACTTT
abundance: NA; j_gene: TRBJ2-5; v_gene: TRBV9; d_gene: NA; CDR3aa: CASSVVQGGQETQYF; CDR3nt: TGTGCCAGCAGCGTAGTACAGGGAGGCCAAGAGACCCAGTACTTC
abundance: NA; j_gene: TRBJ1-1; v_gene: TRBV19; d_gene: NA; CDR3aa: CASSIRGETGEAFF; CDR3nt: TGTGCCAGTAGTATACGAGGGGAGACGGGTGAAGCTTTCTTT
abundance: few; j_gene: TRBJ2-3; v_gene: TRBV10-3; d_gene: NA; CDR3aa: CAISDPLDSTDTQYF; CDR3nt: TGTGCCATCAGTGATCCGCTGGACAGCACAGATACGCAGTATTTT